This entry lists 17 T cell receptor beta chains sequenced from one sample in a study of patients and donors after allogeneic stem cell transplantation (dated by TCRdb to the early 2020s). Receptor amplification or capture employed RT-PCR. The sequencer listed for this sample is NextSeq 550. TCRdb reprocessed the public reads (quality trimming at Q25 with fastp, clone calling with MiXCR) and kept in-frame beta chains. Rows with one shared CDR3 protein collapse into an entry with the most common genes and DNA. This sample holds more than 75,000 distinct CDR3 sequences; roughly 4.9% were observed only once. About 2.5% of the sample lies in the top ten. The sample comprised blood, either unsorted or a sorted T cell fraction (not recorded which). Receptor source: a human donor who was either an allogeneic HSCT recipient or a stem cell or donor lymphocyte infusion donor (not recorded which). It is not recorded whose cells these are; they may come from a transplant donor.

This clonotype has ten or more counts. The V gene is TRBV20-1, the J gene TRBJ2-3; tentatively, D is TRBD1 or TRBD2 (6 bases each). The length of the CDR3 is 14 residues. Looked up from germline, CDR1 is DFQATT and CDR2 is SNEGSKA (reference sequence). Trimming took off 4 bases at V and 5 bases at J, with 16 bases between the two ends. CDR3 DNA sequence: TGCAGTGCTATGTCAGGGGCGGGAAAAGATACGCAGTATTTT. This codes for CSAMSGAGKDTQYF.

V is TRBV19 and J is TRBJ1-1; tentative D call: TRBD1 (5 bases). Trimming removed 0 bases from V and 6 bases from J, with 8 bases in between. The CDR3 runs 13 residues. Germline CDR1 is LNHDA and CDR2 is SQIVND (reference sequence). The DNA of the CDR3 is TGTGCCAGTAGTATAGATCAGGGCGCTGAAGCTTTCTTT. It codes for CASSIDQGAEAFF.

This clonotype was recorded at least ten times. The chain uses TRBV5-1 and TRBJ2-3; 14 bases agree with TRBD2. The CDR3 consists of 17 residues. Looked up from germline, CDR1 is SGHRS and CDR2 is YFSETQ. J was trimmed by 5 bases and V by 2 bases; bases with no gene match: 7. CDR3 sequence: CASSLGGLAGAGDTQYF. The CDR3 DNA sequence: TGCGCCAGCAGCTTAGGGGGACTAGCGGGAGCAGGAGATACGCAGTATTTT.

This clonotype was recorded at least ten times. V is TRBV12-3 or TRBV12-4 and J is TRBJ2-5; no clear D. V was pared by 5 bases and J by 1 base, with 8 bases between. This CDR3 has 13 amino acids. The CDR3 nucleotides read TGTGCCAGCAGTAGAGACCTCCAAGAGACCCAGTACTTC. This sequence encodes CASSRDLQETQYF.

At least ten counts were recorded for this clonotype. CDR3 region: CASSLYPSRGGEQYF. DNA of the CDR3: TGTGCCAGCAGTTTATATCCCTCTAGAGGGGGCGAGCAGTACTTC. V usage is TRBV27 and J usage is TRBJ2-7; weak D call: TRBD1 (6 bases). CDR1 is MNHEY, CDR2 SMNVEV, per germline (reference sequence). The CDR3 totals 15 residues. V was clipped by 1 base and J by 6 bases, with 16 bases between them.

This clonotype was detected many times. The CDR3 here is CASSLKVNTEAFF. The CDR3 DNA reads as TGTGCCAGCAGCTTAAAAGTGAACACTGAAGCTTTCTTT. The V gene is TRBV7-2, the J gene TRBJ1-1; no definite D call. Deletions cut 2 bases from V and 0 bases from J, with 4 bases between. The CDR3 is 13 residues long. CDR1 and CDR2 from the germline V gene are SGHTA and FQGNSA. The variable domain in full, with the rest retrieved from reference TRBV7-2 and TRBJ1-1, is GAGVSQSPSNKVTEKGKDVELRCDPISGHTALYWYRQSLGQGLEFLIYFQGNSAPDKSGLPSDRFSAERTGGSVSTLTIQRTQQEDSAVYLCASSLKVNTEAFFGQGTRLTVV.

A few counts support this clonotype. The chain joins TRBV5-4 to TRBJ2-3; unclear D gene. Trimming left V 0 bases short and J 6 bases short, with 14 bases between. The germline V gene encodes CDR1 SGHNT and CDR2 YYREEE (reference sequence). The CDR3 runs to 15 residues. The CDR3: CASSLEGGFSDTQYF. DNA for the CDR3: TGTGCCAGCAGCTTGGAGGGCGGTTTTTCGGATACGCAGTATTTT.

This clonotype was found many times. The V call is TRBV18, the J call TRBJ2-1; 8 bases are a match to TRBD2. The J segment lost 10 bases and the V segment lost 3 bases, leaving 2 bases of the junction unmatched. CDR1 KGHSH and CDR2 LQKENI come from the germline V gene. This CDR3 region has 12 residues. This CDR3 reads CASSPTSAEQFF. CDR3 DNA: TGTGCCAGCTCACCGACTAGCGCAGAGCAGTTCTTC.

This clonotype was observed many times. The chain carries TRBV30 and TRBJ1-2; 8 nucleotides match TRBD1. This CDR3 is built from 13 residues. V trimming: 5 bases; J trimming: 7 bases; junction bases outside the gene matches: 9. Germline-derived CDR1 and CDR2 are GTSNPN and SVGIG (reference sequence). CDR3 nucleotides: TGTGCCTGGTCCGGTGGGACAGGTACTGGCTACACCTTC. Protein sequence: CAWSGGTGTGYTF.

Concerning this clonotype itself: Given a much more abundant clone one base away, this may be a read error. This sequence joins TRBV7-7 and TRBJ2-1; either TRBD1 or TRBD2 may fit D (6 bases each). Germline V gene sequence: CDR1 SSHAT, CDR2 FNYEAQ (reference sequence). There are 14 residues in the CDR3. Trimming took off 5 bases at V and 10 bases at J, with 18 bases between the two ends. The CDR3 protein is CASSTGPGAGEQFF. The CDR3 nucleotides are TGTGCCAGCAGCACGGGACCGGGGGCAGGGGAGCAGTTCTTC.

This clonotype was seen a handful of times. The J gene is TRBJ1-5, the V gene TRBV6-6, with D maybe TRBD1 (6 bases). CDR1 is MNHNY and CDR2 is SVGAGI in the germline V gene (reference sequence). This CDR3 is built from 13 residues. Trimming left V 6 bases short and J 7 bases short, with 13 bases between. The CDR3 DNA follows: TGTGCCAGCAGCCAATCAGGGGAGCAGCCCCAGCATTTT. This gives the protein CASSQSGEQPQHF.

This clonotype showed up many times. The genes are TRBV16 and TRBJ1-5, with D possibly matching TRBD1 (5 bases). Germline CDR1 KGHSY, CDR2 FQNENV. V lost 5 bases and J lost 2, with 13 bases in between. The CDR3 sequence is 15 residues long. The CDR3 region is CASSVEGTGNQPQHF. For the CDR3, the DNA is TGTGCCAGCAGCGTTGAAGGGACCGGCAATCAGCCCCAGCATTTT.

This clonotype was detected many times. This chain uses TRBV20-1 with TRBJ2-1, with D tentatively TRBD1 or TRBD2 (5 bases each). The CDR3 loop spans 14 amino acids. V lost 6 bases to trimming and J lost 7 bases, with 19 bases between them. Germline values: CDR1 DFQATT, CDR2 SNEGSKA (reference sequence). The CDR3 sequence is CSAWGPLASNEQFF. DNA of the CDR3: TGCAGTGCCTGGGGACCGCTCGCGTCTAATGAGCAGTTCTTC.

The CDR3 spells CASDRAPGQGPNEQFF. Written as DNA, the CDR3 is TGCGCCAGCGACCGGGCCCCGGGACAGGGGCCCAATGAGCAGTTCTTC. The chain couples TRBV5-1 to TRBJ2-1; the match to TRBD1 covers 10 bases. This CDR3 comprises 16 residues. V lost 7 bases to trimming and J lost 6 bases; unmatched junction nucleotides: 13. Germline V gives CDR1 SGHRS, CDR2 YFSETQ.

This sequence joins TRBV20-1 and TRBJ1-3, with D unclear. The CDR3 covers 14 residues. Germline loops: CDR1 DFQATT, CDR2 SNEGSKA (reference sequence). Trimming took 6 bases from V and 4 from J, leaving 16 bases between them. The CDR3 DNA reads as TGCAGTGCCCCCCGTGGAGGCCGGGGAAACACCATATATTTT. Translation: CSAPRGGRGNTIYF.

This clonotype was found many times. The chain links TRBV6-1 to TRBJ2-5; 12 bases are shared with TRBD2. This CDR3 contains 16 residues. Losses at the gene ends were 4 bases for V and 1 base for J; bases not matched to a gene: 4. Per the germline V gene, CDR1 is MNHNS and CDR2 is SASEGT. The CDR3 DNA reads as TGTGCCAGCAGTGTGACTAGCGGGAGCGGCCAAGAGACCCAGTACTTC. Protein sequence: CASSVTSGSGQETQYF.

Ten or more counts support this clonotype. V usage is TRBV19 and J usage is TRBJ2-1; 7 positions agree with TRBD1. The CDR3 loop spans 18 amino acids. The junction had 15 bases not matched to a gene; V was cut back by 7 bases and J by 0 bases. CDR1 is LNHDA and CDR2 is SQIVND in the germline V gene (reference sequence). The CDR3 region has the DNA TGTGCCAGTAACAGGGGTCCCTTTCAAACAAGCTCCTACAATGAGCAGTTCTTC. It is translated as CASNRGPFQTSSYNEQFF.